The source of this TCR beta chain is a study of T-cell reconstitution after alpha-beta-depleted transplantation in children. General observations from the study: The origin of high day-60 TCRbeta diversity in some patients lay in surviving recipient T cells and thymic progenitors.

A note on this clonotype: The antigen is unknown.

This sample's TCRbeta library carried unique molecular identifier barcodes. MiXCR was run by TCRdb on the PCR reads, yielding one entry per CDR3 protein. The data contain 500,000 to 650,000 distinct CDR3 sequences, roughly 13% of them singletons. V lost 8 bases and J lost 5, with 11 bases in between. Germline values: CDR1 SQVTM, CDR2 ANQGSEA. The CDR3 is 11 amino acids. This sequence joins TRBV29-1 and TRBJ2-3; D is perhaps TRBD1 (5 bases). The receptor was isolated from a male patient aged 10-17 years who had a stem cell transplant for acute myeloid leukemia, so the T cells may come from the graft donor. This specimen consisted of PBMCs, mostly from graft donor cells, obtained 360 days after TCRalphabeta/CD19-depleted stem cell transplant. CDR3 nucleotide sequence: TGCAGCTTTCATACAGGAGATACGCAGTATTTT. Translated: CSFHTGDTQYF.